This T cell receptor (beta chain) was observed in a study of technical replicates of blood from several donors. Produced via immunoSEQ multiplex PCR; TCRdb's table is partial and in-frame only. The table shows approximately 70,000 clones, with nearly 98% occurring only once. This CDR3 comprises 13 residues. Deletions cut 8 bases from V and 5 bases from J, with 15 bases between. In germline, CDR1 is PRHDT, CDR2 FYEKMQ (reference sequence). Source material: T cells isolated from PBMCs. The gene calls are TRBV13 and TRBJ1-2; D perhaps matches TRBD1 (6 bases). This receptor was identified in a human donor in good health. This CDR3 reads CASVARGGYGYTF. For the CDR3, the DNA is TGTGCCAGCGTTGCCAGGGGTGGGTATGGCTACACCTTC.